The 12 T cell receptor beta chains listed next were all sequenced from one sample in a study of blood T cell repertoires in COVID-19. TCRdb's copy holds only in-frame clones and misses some; the assay was immunoSEQ multiplex PCR. The table shows some 45,000 clones, with over 75% occurring only once. The sample comprised peripheral blood. The receptors were gathered from a human donor in a cohort sampled during active COVID-19.

The V and J genes are TRBV19 and TRBJ1-2; TRBD1 agrees at 8 bases. Germline V gives CDR1 LNHDA, CDR2 SQIVND (reference sequence). This CDR3 has 14 residues. After removal of 5 bases from V and 8 bases from J, the junction contained 10 bases not matched to a gene. This CDR3 is CASSLRGRDNGYTF. CDR3 DNA: TGTGCCAGTAGTCTCAGGGGGCGCGATAACGGCTACACCTTC.

The rearrangement uses TRBV5-1 and TRBJ2-7; 10 nucleotides match TRBD1. CDR3 length equals 15 residues. Germline V CDR1 and CDR2: SGHRS, YFSETQ. Losses at the gene ends were 3 bases for V and 4 bases for J; bases not matched to a gene: 7. CDR3 protein: CASSSDRGLGYEQYF. CDR3 nucleotide sequence: TGCGCCAGCAGCTCCGACAGGGGGCTCGGGTACGAGCAGTACTTC.

The chain has TRBV7-2 and TRBJ2-1, with D perhaps TRBD2 (6 bases). The V end lost 5 bases, the J end lost 10 bases, and 18 bases lay between the germline ends. Germline values: CDR1 SGHTA, CDR2 FQGNSA. The CDR3 spans 14 residues. The CDR3 spells CASSQNSGEREQFF. The CDR3 region has the DNA TGTGCCAGCAGCCAGAATAGCGGAGAGCGGGAGCAGTTCTTC. The full variable domain, completed using reference TRBV7-2 and TRBJ2-1, is GAGVSQSPSNKVTEKGKDVELRCDPISGHTALYWYRQSLGQGLEFLIYFQGNSAPDKSGLPSDRFSAERTGGSVSTLTIQRTQQEDSAVYLCASSQNSGEREQFFGPGTRLTVL.

The CDR3 nucleotides read TGTGCCAGCACCGAAGGGGGTGAAGCTTTCTTT. The encoded protein is CASTEGGEAFF. The rearrangement uses TRBV28 and TRBJ1-1; possible D gene TRBD1, 6 bases. Germline lookup yields CDR1 MDHEN and CDR2 SYDVKM. The CDR3 sequence is 11 residues long. V lost 7 bases and J lost 7, with 10 bases in between. Supplemented by reference TRBV28 and TRBJ1-1, the full variable domain reads DVKVTQSSRYLVKRTGEKVFLECVQDMDHENMFWYRQDPGLGLRLIYFSYDVKMKEKGDIPEGYSVSREKKERFSLILESASTNQTSMYLCASTEGGEAFFGQGTRLTVV.

This chain links TRBV6-6 with TRBJ2-7; possibly TRBD2 for D (6 bases). Trimming stripped 5 bases from V and 0 bases from J, with 17 bases between. Germline loops: CDR1 MNHNY, CDR2 SVGAGI (reference sequence). This CDR3 contains 16 residues. As DNA, the CDR3 is TGTGCCAGCAGTCCCTCGGGGAGCGGGTCCTCCTACGAGCAGTACTTC. The encoded protein is CASSPSGSGSSYEQYF.

The chain couples TRBV10-3 to TRBJ2-7, with TRBD1 identical over 9 bases. Losses at the gene ends were 4 bases for V and 5 bases for J; bases not matched to a gene: 6. CDR1 and CDR2 from the germline V gene are ENHRY and SYGVKD. CDR3 length: 14 amino acids. CDR3 in DNA: TGTGCCATCAGTGGTGAACAGGGGGCCCACGAGCAGTACTTC. Translating it yields CAISGEQGAHEQYF.

V is TRBV27 and J is TRBJ2-2; D ambiguous. V was cut by 2 bases and J by 5 bases, with 9 bases left in between. From germline, CDR1 is MNHEY and CDR2 SMNVEV (reference sequence). This CDR3 spans 14 amino acids. CDR3 protein: CASSLGPETGELFF. CDR3 sequence (DNA): TGTGCCAGCAGTTTAGGGCCCGAGACCGGGGAGCTGTTTTTT.

This sequence joins TRBV6-5 and TRBJ1-6; 9 nucleotides line up with TRBD1. The CDR3 is 16 residues long. Germline loops: CDR1 MNHEY, CDR2 SVGAGI. J was trimmed by 7 bases and V by 4 bases; bases with no gene match: 8. The CDR3 DNA is TGTGCCAGCAGTTCACCCAGGACAGGGGAGAATTCACCCCTCCACTTT. Amino acids: CASSSPRTGENSPLHF.

V usage is TRBV19 and J usage is TRBJ1-1, with 7 bases fitting TRBD1. The trim removed 7 bases at V and 1 base at J, leaving 6 bases unmatched. Germline assignment: CDR1 LNHDA and CDR2 SQIVND (reference sequence). The length of the CDR3 is 14 residues. DNA of the CDR3: TGTGCCAGTACCATGGGGACAGAGAACACTGAAGCTTTCTTT. It translates to CASTMGTENTEAFF.

A single count supports this clone. This chain uses TRBV9 with TRBJ2-1, with TRBD1 matching 7 bases. The germline V gene encodes CDR1 SGDLS and CDR2 YYNGEE. The CDR3 length is 17 residues. V gave up 0 bases and J gave up 3 bases; unmatched junction bases: 9. CDR3 DNA sequence: TGTGCCAGCAGCGTAGCGGTAAACAGGGGTCGCTACAATGAGCAGTTCTTC. It yields the protein CASSVAVNRGRYNEQFF.

The sample holds a few counts of this clone. This chain joins TRBV6-6 and TRBJ2-7; the D gene is possibly TRBD1 (6 bases). V lost 6 bases, J lost 0 bases, and 12 bases lay in between. The CDR3 consists of 14 residues. CDR1 is MNHNY, CDR2 SVGAGI, per germline (reference sequence). The DNA of the CDR3 is TGTGCCAGCAGGCCGGGACAATACTCCTACGAGCAGTACTTC. Protein sequence: CASRPGQYSYEQYF.

V and J are TRBV9 and TRBJ2-3; D is possibly TRBD2 (6 bases). The CDR3 totals 12 residues. Trimming pared 3 bases from V and 11 bases from J, leaving 13 bases between. In germline, CDR1 is SGDLS, CDR2 YYNGEE. CDR3 sequence (DNA): TGTGCCAGCAGCGCTCTAGCGCCTAGGCAGTATTTT. Protein product: CASSALAPRQYF.